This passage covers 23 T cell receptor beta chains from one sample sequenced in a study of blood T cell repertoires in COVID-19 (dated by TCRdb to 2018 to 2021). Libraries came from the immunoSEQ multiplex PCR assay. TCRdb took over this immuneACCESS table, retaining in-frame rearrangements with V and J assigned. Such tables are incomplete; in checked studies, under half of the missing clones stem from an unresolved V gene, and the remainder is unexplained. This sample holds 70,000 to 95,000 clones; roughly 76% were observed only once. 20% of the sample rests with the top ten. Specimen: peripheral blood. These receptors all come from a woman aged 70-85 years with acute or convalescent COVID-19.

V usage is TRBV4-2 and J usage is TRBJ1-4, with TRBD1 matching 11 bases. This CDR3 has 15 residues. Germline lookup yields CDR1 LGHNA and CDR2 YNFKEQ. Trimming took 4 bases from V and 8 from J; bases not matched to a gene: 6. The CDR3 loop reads CASSRRGQGEEKLFF. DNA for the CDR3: TGTGCCAGCAGCCGGCGGGGACAGGGGGAGGAAAAACTGTTTTTT.

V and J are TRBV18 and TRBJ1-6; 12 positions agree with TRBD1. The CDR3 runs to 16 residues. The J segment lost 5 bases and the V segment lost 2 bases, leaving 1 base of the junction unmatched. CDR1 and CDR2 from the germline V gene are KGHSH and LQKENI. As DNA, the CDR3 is TGTGCCAGCTCACCAGGGACAGGGGGCAATAATTCACCCCTCCACTTT. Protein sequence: CASSPGTGGNNSPLHF. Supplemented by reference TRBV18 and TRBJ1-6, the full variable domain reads NAGVMQNPRHLVRRRGQEARLRCSPMKGHSHVYWYRQLPEEGLKFMVYLQKENIIDESGMPKERFSAEFPKEGPSILRIQQVVRGDSAAYFCASSPGTGGNNSPLHFGNGTRLTVT.

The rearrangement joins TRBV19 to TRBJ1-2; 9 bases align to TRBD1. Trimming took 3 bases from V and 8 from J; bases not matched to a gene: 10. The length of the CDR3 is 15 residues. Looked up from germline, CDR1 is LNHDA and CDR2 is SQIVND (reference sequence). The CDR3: CASSIPGTGLRGYTF. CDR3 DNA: TGTGCCAGTAGTATTCCCGGGACAGGGCTTCGAGGCTACACCTTC.

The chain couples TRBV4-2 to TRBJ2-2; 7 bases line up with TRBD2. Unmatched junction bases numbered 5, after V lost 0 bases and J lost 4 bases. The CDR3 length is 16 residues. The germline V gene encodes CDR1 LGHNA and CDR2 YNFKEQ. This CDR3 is CASSQESAGVTGELFF. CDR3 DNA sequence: TGTGCCAGCAGCCAAGAAAGCGCGGGGGTCACCGGGGAGCTGTTTTTT.

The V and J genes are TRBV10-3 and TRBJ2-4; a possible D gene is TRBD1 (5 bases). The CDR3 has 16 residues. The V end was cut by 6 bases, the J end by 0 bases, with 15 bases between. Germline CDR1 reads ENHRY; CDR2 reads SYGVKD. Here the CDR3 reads CAISEADRLAKNIQYF. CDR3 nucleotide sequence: TGTGCCATCAGCGAGGCCGACAGACTAGCCAAAAACATTCAGTACTTC.

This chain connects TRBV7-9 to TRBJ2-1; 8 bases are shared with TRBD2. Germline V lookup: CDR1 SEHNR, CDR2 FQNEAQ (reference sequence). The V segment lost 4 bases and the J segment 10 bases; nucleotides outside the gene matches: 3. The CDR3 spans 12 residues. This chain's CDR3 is CASSSRGGEQFF. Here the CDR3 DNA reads TGTGCCAGCAGCTCCCGGGGGGGAGAGCAGTTCTTC.

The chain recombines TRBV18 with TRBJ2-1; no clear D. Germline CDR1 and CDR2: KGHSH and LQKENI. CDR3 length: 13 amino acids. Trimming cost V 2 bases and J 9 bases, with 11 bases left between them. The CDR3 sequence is CASSPESAGEQFF. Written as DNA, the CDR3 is TGTGCCAGCTCACCAGAGTCGGCAGGTGAGCAGTTCTTC.

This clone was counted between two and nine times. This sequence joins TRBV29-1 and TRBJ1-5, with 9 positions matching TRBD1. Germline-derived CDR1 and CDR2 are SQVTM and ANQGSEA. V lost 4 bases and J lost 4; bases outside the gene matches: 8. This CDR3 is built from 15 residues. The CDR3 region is CSVVGGTGMNQPQHF. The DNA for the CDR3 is TGCAGCGTTGTTGGCGGGACAGGGATGAATCAGCCCCAGCATTTT.

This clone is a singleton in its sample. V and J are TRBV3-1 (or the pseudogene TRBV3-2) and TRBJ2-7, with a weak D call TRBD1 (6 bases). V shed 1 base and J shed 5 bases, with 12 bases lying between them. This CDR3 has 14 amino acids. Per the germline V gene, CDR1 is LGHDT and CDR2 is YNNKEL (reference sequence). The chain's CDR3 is CASSQGGRGDEQYF. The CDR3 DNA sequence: TGTGCCAGCAGCCAAGGGGGCAGGGGAGACGAGCAGTACTTC.

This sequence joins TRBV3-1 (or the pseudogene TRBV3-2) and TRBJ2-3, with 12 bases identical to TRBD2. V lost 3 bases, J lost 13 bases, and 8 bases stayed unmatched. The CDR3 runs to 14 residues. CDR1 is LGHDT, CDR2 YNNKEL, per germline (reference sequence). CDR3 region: CASSHSSGRAVKYF. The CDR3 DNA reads TGTGCCAGCAGCCATTCTAGCGGGAGGGCCGTAAAGTATTTT.

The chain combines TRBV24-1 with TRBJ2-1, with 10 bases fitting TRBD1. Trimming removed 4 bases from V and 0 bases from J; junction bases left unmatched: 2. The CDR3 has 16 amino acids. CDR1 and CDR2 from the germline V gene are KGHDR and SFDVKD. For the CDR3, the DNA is TGTGCCACCAGTGACCGGACAGGGGGCTCCTACAATGAGCAGTTCTTC. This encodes CATSDRTGGSYNEQFF.

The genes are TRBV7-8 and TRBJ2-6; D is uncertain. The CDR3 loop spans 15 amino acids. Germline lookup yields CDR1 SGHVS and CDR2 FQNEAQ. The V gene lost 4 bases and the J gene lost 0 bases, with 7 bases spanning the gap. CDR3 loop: CASSSQISGANVLTF. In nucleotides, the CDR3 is TGTGCCAGCAGCTCCCAAATCTCTGGGGCCAACGTCCTGACTTTC.

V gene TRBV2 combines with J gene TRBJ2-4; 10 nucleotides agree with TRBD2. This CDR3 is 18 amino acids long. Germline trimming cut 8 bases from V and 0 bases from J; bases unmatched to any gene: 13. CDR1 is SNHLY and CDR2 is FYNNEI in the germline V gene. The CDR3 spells CASGPASGGIVAKNIQYF. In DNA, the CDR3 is TGTGCCAGCGGACCGGCTAGCGGGGGAATTGTAGCCAAAAACATTCAGTACTTC. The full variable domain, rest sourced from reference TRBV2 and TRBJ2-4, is EPEVTQTPSHQVTQMGQEVILRCVPISNHLYFYWYRQILGQKVEFLVSFYNNEISEKSEIFDDQFSVERPDGSNFTLKIRSTKLEDSAMYFCASGPASGGIVAKNIQYFGAGTRLSVL.

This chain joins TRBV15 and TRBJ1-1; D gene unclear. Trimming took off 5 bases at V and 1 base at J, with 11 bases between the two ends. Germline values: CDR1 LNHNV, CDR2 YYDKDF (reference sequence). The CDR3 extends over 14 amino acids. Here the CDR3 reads CATSLRYENTEAFF. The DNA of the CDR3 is TGTGCCACCAGCCTACGGTATGAGAACACTGAAGCTTTCTTT. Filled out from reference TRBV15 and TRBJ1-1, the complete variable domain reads DAMVIQNPRYQVTQFGKPVTLSCSQTLNHNVMYWYQQKSSQAPKLLFHYYDKDFNNEADTPDNFQSRRPNTSFCFLDIRSPGLGDTAMYLCATSLRYENTEAFFGQGTRLTVV.

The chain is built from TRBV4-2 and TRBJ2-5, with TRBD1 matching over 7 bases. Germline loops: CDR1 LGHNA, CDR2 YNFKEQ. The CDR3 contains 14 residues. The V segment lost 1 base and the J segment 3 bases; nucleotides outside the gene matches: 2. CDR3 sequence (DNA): TGTGCCAGCAGCCAAGGGGGGACAGAAGAGACCCAGTACTTC. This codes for CASSQGGTEETQYF.

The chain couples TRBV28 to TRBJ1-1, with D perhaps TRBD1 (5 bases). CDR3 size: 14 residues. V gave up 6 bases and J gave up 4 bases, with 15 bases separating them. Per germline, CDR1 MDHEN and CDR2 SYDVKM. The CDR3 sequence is CASRPGSWVTEAFF. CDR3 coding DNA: TGTGCCAGCAGACCAGGGTCTTGGGTCACTGAAGCTTTCTTT.

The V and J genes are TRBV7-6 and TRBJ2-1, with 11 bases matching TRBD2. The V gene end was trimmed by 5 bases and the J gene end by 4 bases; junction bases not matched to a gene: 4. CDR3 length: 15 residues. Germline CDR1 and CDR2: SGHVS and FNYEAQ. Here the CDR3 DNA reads TGTGCCAGCAGCCCGGGGACTAGCGGTTACAATGAGCAGTTCTTC. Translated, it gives CASSPGTSGYNEQFF. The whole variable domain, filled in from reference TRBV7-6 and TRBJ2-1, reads GAGVSQSPRYKVTKRGQDVALRCDPISGHVSLYWYRQALGQGPEFLTYFNYEAQQDKSGLPNDRFSAERPEGSISTLTIQRTEQRDSAMYRCASSPGTSGYNEQFFGPGTRLTVL.

CDR3 DNA sequence: TGTGCCAGTAGTTCTTTTAGCGGGAGGTACAATGAGCAGTTCTTC. This sequence encodes CASSSFSGRYNEQFF. The rearrangement joins TRBV19 to TRBJ2-1; TRBD2 agrees at 10 bases. CDR3 length: 15 amino acids. The J segment lost 4 bases and the V segment lost 5 bases, leaving 5 bases of the junction unmatched. Germline V gene data show CDR1 as LNHDA and CDR2 as SQIVND (reference sequence).

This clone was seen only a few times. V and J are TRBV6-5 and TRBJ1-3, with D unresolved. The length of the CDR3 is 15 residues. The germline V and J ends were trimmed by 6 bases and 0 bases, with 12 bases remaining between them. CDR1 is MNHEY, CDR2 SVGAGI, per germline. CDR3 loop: CASSSTINSGNTIYF. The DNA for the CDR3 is TGTGCCAGCAGCTCTACTATTAACTCTGGAAACACCATATATTTT.

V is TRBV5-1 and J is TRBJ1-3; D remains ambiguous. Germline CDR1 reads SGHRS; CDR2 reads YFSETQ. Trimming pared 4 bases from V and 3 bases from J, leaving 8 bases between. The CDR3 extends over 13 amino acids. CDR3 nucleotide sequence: TGCGCCAGCAGCGAGAGGAGTGGAAACACCATATATTTT. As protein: CASSERSGNTIYF.

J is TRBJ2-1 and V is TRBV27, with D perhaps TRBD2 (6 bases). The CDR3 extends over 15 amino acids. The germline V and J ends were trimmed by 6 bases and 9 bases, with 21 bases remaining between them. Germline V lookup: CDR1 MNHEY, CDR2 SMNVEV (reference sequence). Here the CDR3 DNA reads TGTGCCAGCAGAAATGGACCCGGGGTGCGGGGTGAGCAGTTCTTC. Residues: CASRNGPGVRGEQFF.

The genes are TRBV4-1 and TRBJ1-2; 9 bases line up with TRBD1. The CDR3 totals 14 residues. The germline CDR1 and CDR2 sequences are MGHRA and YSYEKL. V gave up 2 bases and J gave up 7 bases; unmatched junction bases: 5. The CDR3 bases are TGCGCCAGCAGCCAATCTTTGGGACAGGGTGGCTACACCTTC. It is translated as CASSQSLGQGGYTF.

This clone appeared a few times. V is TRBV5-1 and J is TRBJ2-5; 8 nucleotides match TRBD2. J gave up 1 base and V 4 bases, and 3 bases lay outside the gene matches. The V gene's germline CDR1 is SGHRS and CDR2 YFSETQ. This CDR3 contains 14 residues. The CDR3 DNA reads TGCGCCAGCAGCCTTAGCGGGGCCCAAGAGACCCAGTACTTC. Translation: CASSLSGAQETQYF.